This T cell receptor beta chain stems from a study of beta chain features in type 1 diabetes. General observations from the study: There was no resolution here of whether HLA type influences TCRB rearrangement. Shorter TCRB CDR3s, moderately but significantly so, marked every one of the four CD4+ subsets in Type 1 diabetes patients.

The authors reverse transcribed all of the isolated RNA, so sequencing captured expressed TCRB transcripts. The assay was immunoSEQ multiplex PCR, and TCRdb's table has in-frame clones only and misses some. This sample has 300,000 or so clones; roughly 12% occur once, and the top ten carry roughly 0.015%. Sampling consisted of one heparinised blood draw per donor, averaging around 110 mL. Stem cell-like memory, regulatory, central memory and naive CD4+ cells were sorted via CD45RO/CCR7/CD25/CD127/CD95/CD27. Each sorted fraction was over 95% pure. This clone was picked up a small number of times. Its antigen is as yet unknown. Sequenced: naive CD4+ T cells from blood. The TCR sequence derives from a woman aged 18-35 years with type 1 diabetes.

CDR3 region: CASSGGFDQPQHF. The CDR3 DNA reads as TGTGCCAGCAGCGGAGGGTTCGATCAGCCCCAGCATTTT. The chain has TRBV7-2 and TRBJ1-5; no reliable D call. V dropped 5 bases and J dropped 5 bases, with 10 bases sitting between them. Germline CDR1 and CDR2: SGHTA and FQGNSA. The CDR3 runs to 13 residues.